The next 17 T cell receptor beta chains were all read from a single sample in a study of patients and donors after allogeneic stem cell transplantation. TCRdb used MiXCR to reprocess the RT-PCR reads, holding one entry per CDR3 protein. The repertoire includes about a million distinct CDR3 sequences, approximately 19% of them detected once, and 5% to 6.5% sits in the top ten. Sequencing input: blood, either unsorted or a sorted T cell fraction (not recorded which). The receptors come from a human donor who was either an allogeneic HSCT recipient or a stem cell or donor lymphocyte infusion donor (not recorded which). It is not recorded whose cells these are; they may come from a transplant donor.

This sequence joins TRBV7-3 and TRBJ1-4; D is perhaps TRBD1 (6 bases). The V gene lost 5 bases and the J gene lost 7 bases, with 17 bases spanning the gap. CDR1 is SGHTA and CDR2 is FQGTGA in the germline V gene. CDR3 length: 15 residues. This CDR3 reads CASSPQGGGGEKLFF. CDR3 nucleotide sequence: TGTGCCAGCAGCCCACAGGGCGGGGGAGGTGAAAAACTGTTTTTT. The full variable domain, completed using reference TRBV7-3 and TRBJ1-4, is GAGVSQTPSNKVTEKGKYVELRCDPISGHTALYWYRQSLGQGPEFLIYFQGTGAADDSGLPNDRFFAVRPEGSVSTLKIQRTERGDSAVYLCASSPQGGGGEKLFFGSGTQLSVL.

This clonotype has more than one count but fewer than ten. The rearrangement links TRBV27 to TRBJ2-7, with TRBD2 identical over 7 bases. V lost 6 bases and J lost 0; bases outside the gene matches: 8. The V gene's germline CDR1 is MNHEY and CDR2 SMNVEV (reference sequence). The CDR3 runs 15 residues. The CDR3 sequence: CASSSLAVSSYEQYF. Written as DNA, the CDR3 is TGTGCCAGCAGCTCCCTAGCGGTGAGCTCCTACGAGCAGTACTTC.

A remark on this clonotype: Given a much more abundant clone one base away, this may be a read error. The rearrangement uses TRBV4-2 and TRBJ2-7, with D maybe TRBD2 (5 bases). Looked up from germline, CDR1 is LGHNA and CDR2 is YNFKEQ. CDR3 length: 13 residues. Trimming left V 5 bases short and J 4 bases short, with 12 bases between. This chain's CDR3 is CASSSELVYEQYF. CDR3 bases: TGTGCCAGCAGCTCTGAACTAGTTTACGAGCAGTACTTC.

This clonotype was recorded a few times. V and J are TRBV4-3 and TRBJ2-3, with a tentative D call TRBD1 (6 bases). V lost 0 bases and J 1 base, leaving 17 bases between the germline ends. From germline, CDR1 is LGHNA and CDR2 YSLEER. This CDR3 region has 18 residues. The CDR3 DNA reads as TGCGCCAGCAGCCAAGATACCGTCAGTCACAGGGGCACAGATACGCAGTATTTT. It is translated as CASSQDTVSHRGTDTQYF.

This rearrangement joins TRBV7-3 to TRBJ2-5; D gene ambiguous. Germline CDR1 is SGHTA and CDR2 is FQGTGA. There are 13 residues in the CDR3. V lost 5 bases and J lost 1, with 8 bases in between. The CDR3 DNA follows: TGTGCCAGCAGCCAAGACCGCCAAGAGACCCAGTACTTC. This gives the protein CASSQDRQETQYF.

This clonotype was observed a few times. The V gene is TRBV7-2, the J gene TRBJ2-4, with 7 bases identical to TRBD2. With 7 bases clipped from V and 0 bases from J, the junction kept 12 bases outside the gene matches. Germline lookup yields CDR1 SGHTA and CDR2 FQGNSA. The CDR3 extends over 17 amino acids. The CDR3 bases are TGTGCCAGCACCACACCCAGCGGGGTGATAGCCAAAAACATTCAGTACTTC. This translates into CASTTPSGVIAKNIQYF.

This clonotype turned up a few times. Here the CDR3 DNA reads TGCGCCAGCAGCCTCTCAATCTACAATACGCAGTATTTT. Translation gives CASSLSIYNTQYF. The chain recombines TRBV4-3 with TRBJ2-3; D not resolved. The length of the CDR3 is 13 residues. Germline V gene sequence: CDR1 LGHNA, CDR2 YSLEER. V lost 4 bases, J lost 7 bases, and 12 bases lay in between.

This clonotype was recorded a few times. This chain uses TRBV20-1 with TRBJ2-1, with 9 bases that match TRBD2. The CDR3 is 17 residues long. With V trimmed by 4 bases and J by 9 bases, 19 bases remained unmatched. Germline V gene sequence: CDR1 DFQATT, CDR2 SNEGSKA (reference sequence). The CDR3, as DNA: TGCAGTGCTACCCTCCAGCGGGGGGCAGAAGTGACAAGTGAGCAGTTCTTC. The encoded protein is CSATLQRGAEVTSEQFF.

This clonotype was seen repeatedly, ten times or more. The V and J genes are TRBV29-1 and TRBJ1-2; D not resolved. The germline V gene has CDR1 SQVTM and CDR2 ANQGSEA. This CDR3 has 11 amino acids. The V and J ends lost 7 bases and 5 bases respectively, with 11 bases between them. For the CDR3, the DNA is TGCAGCGCCTTGTCATTGTATGGCTACACCTTC. It encodes CSALSLYGYTF.

The rearrangement joins TRBV3-1 to TRBJ2-6, with D hard to call. V lost 4 bases, J lost 0 bases, and 7 bases lay in between. The V gene's germline CDR1 is LGHDT and CDR2 YNNKEL (reference sequence). CDR3 length: 15 residues. CDR3 sequence (DNA): TGTGCCAGCAGCCCCCACAACTCTGGGGCCAACGTCCTGACTTTC. It specifies CASSPHNSGANVLTF.

The sample holds one count of this clonotype. V is TRBV12-3 or TRBV12-4 and J is TRBJ2-7; D is perhaps TRBD1 or TRBD2 (5 bases each). The length of the CDR3 is 13 residues. V dropped 6 bases and J dropped 7 bases, with 16 bases sitting between them. The DNA of the CDR3 is TGTGCCAGCAGCAACTCCTTGAGGGGAGAGCAGTACTTC. This encodes CASSNSLRGEQYF.

This clonotype turned up a few times. The chain uses TRBV5-1 and TRBJ2-7; 9 bases line up with TRBD1. The V segment lost 2 bases and the J segment 0 bases; nucleotides outside the gene matches: 6. The CDR3 runs 16 residues. The germline V gene has CDR1 SGHRS and CDR2 YFSETQ. CDR3 bases: TGCGCCAGCAGCTTACTCCGGGACAGGGCCTCCTACGAGCAGTACTTC. Its protein product is CASSLLRDRASYEQYF.

CDR3 residues: CASSLRGTPSNYGYTF. The CDR3 bases are TGTGCCAGCAGTTTAAGGGGGACACCTTCTAACTATGGCTACACCTTC. The chain joins TRBV12-3 or TRBV12-4 to TRBJ1-2; D is perhaps TRBD1 (6 bases). Between the trimmed V and J ends, which lost 2 bases and 0 bases, there was a span of 13 bases. The CDR3 runs to 16 residues.

At least ten counts were recorded for this clonotype. The chain joins TRBV9 to TRBJ2-3, with D unresolved. Germline values: CDR1 SGDLS, CDR2 YYNGEE. Trimming removed 1 base from V and 4 bases from J, with 4 bases in between. CDR3 length: 12 residues. The DNA of the CDR3 is TGTGCCAGCAGCGTAAGCCCAGATACGCAGTATTTT. This gives the protein CASSVSPDTQYF.

The chain combines TRBV7-2 with TRBJ2-3; tentative D call: TRBD1 (5 bases). From germline, CDR1 is SGHTA and CDR2 FQGNSA. The length of the CDR3 is 16 residues. V lost 3 bases and J 0 bases, leaving 13 bases between the germline ends. The CDR3 DNA follows: TGTGCCAGCAGCTTGGGTTCCAGGGTTAGCACAGATACGCAGTATTTT. Its translation is CASSLGSRVSTDTQYF.

This clonotype has only a few counts. This sequence joins TRBV29-1 and TRBJ1-1; possibly TRBD1 for D (5 bases). Germline CDR1 is SQVTM and CDR2 is ANQGSEA. The germline V and J ends were trimmed by 5 bases and 10 bases, with 17 bases remaining between them. The CDR3 spans 12 residues. The CDR3 loop is CSVRRGGFGAFF. CDR3 nucleotide sequence: TGCAGCGTTCGGCGGGGGGGGTTCGGAGCTTTCTTT. Complete variable domain (other parts from reference TRBV29-1 and TRBJ1-1): SAVISQKPSRDICQRGTSLTIQCQVDSQVTMMFWYRQQPGQSLTLIATANQGSEATYESGFVIDKFPISRPNLTFSTLTVSNMSPEDSSIYLCSVRRGGFGAFFGQGTRLTVV.

The chain combines TRBV12-3 or TRBV12-4 with TRBJ2-7; possible D gene TRBD2, 6 bases. CDR3 size: 11 residues. V shed 7 bases and J shed 6 bases, with 10 bases lying between them. The CDR3 spells CASTRRAEQYF. In DNA form, the CDR3 reads TGTGCCAGCACCCGGAGGGCCGAGCAGTACTTC.